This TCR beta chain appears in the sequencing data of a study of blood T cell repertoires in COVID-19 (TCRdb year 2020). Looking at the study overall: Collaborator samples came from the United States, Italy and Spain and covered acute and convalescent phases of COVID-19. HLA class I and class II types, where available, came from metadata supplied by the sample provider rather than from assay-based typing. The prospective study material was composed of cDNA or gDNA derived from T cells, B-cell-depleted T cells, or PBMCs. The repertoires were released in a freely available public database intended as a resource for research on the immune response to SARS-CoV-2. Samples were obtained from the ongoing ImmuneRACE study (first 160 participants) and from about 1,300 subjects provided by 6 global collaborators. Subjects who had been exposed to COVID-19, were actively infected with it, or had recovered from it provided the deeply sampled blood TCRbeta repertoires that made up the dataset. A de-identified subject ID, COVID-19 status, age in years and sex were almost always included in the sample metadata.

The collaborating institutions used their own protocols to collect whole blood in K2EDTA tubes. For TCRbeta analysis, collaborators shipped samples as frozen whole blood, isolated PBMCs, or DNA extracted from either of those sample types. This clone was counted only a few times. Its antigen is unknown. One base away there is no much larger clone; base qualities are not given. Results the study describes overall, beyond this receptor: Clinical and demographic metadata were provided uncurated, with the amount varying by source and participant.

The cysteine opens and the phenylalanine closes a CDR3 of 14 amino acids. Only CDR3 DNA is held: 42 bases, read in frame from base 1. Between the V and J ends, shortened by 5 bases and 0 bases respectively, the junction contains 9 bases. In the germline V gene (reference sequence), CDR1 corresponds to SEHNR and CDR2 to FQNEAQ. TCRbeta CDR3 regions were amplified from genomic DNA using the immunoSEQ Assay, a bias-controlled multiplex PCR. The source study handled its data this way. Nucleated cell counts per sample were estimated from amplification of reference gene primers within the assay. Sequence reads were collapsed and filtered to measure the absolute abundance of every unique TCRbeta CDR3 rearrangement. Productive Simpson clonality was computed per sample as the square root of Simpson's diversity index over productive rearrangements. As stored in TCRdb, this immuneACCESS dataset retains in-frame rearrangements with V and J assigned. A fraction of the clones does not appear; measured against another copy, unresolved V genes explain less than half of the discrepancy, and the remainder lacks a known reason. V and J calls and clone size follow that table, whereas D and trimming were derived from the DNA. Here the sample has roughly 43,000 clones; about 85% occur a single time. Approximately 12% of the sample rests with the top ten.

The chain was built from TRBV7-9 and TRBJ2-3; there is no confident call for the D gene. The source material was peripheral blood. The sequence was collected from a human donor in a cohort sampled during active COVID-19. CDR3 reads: CASSGGGSTDTQYF. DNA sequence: TGTGCCAGCAGCGGTGGCGGTAGCACAGATACGCAGTATTTT.